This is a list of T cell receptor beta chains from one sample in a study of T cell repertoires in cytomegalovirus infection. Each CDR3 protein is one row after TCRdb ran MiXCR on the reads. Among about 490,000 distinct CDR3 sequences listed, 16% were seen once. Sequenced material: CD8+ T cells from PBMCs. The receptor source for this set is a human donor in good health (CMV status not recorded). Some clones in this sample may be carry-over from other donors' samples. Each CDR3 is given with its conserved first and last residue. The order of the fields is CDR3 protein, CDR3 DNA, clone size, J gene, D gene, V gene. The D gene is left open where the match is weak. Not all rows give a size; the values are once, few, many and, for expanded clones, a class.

CDR3 protein: CASRDPPNTGELFF
CDR3 DNA: TGTGCCAGCAGGGATCCCCCGAACACCGGGGAGCTGTTTTTT
clone size: .
J gene: TRBJ2-2
D gene: .
V gene: TRBV2

CDR3 protein: CASGLGQFYGYTF
CDR3 DNA: TGTGCTAGTGGTTTGGGACAGTTTTATGGCTACACCTTC
clone size: many
J gene: TRBJ1-2
D gene: .
V gene: TRBV12-5

CDR3 protein: CASTPKSYEQYF
CDR3 DNA: TGTGCCAGCACCCCCAAATCCTACGAGCAGTACTTC
clone size: .
J gene: TRBJ2-7
D gene: .
V gene: TRBV28

CDR3 protein: CASSEHGVYEQYF
CDR3 DNA: TGCGCCAGCAGTGAGCACGGGGTCTACGAGCAGTACTTC
clone size: .
J gene: TRBJ2-7
D gene: .
V gene: TRBV10-1

CDR3 protein: CASRRTSGYQETQYF
CDR3 DNA: TGTGCCAGCAGGAGGACTAGCGGTTACCAAGAGACCCAGTACTTC
clone size: many
J gene: TRBJ2-5
D gene: TRBD2
V gene: TRBV28

CDR3 protein: CASSEAERYEQFF
CDR3 DNA: TGTGCCAGCAGTGAAGCTGAGAGATATGAGCAGTTCTTC
clone size: many
J gene: TRBJ2-1
D gene: .
V gene: TRBV6-1

CDR3 protein: CAGLEAVTDEQYF
CDR3 DNA: TGTGCCGGCCTTGAGGCAGTGACGGATGAGCAGTACTTC
clone size: .
J gene: TRBJ2-7
D gene: .
V gene: TRBV6-1

CDR3 protein: CSARDLAGAGSYEQYF
CDR3 DNA: TGCAGTGCTAGAGATCTCGCCGGGGCCGGCTCCTACGAGCAGTACTTC
clone size: few
J gene: TRBJ2-7
D gene: .
V gene: TRBV20-1

CDR3 protein: CASSLYSYNEQFF
CDR3 DNA: TGTGCCAGTAGTCTGTACTCCTACAATGAGCAGTTCTTC
clone size: many
J gene: TRBJ2-1
D gene: .
V gene: TRBV27

CDR3 protein: CASSFSEGGTEAFF
CDR3 DNA: TGTGCCAGCAGCTTTTCTGAGGGAGGTACTGAAGCTTTCTTT
clone size: many
J gene: TRBJ1-1
D gene: .
V gene: TRBV7-9

CDR3 protein: CASSYRLVSSTDTQYF
CDR3 DNA: TGCGCCAGCAGCTACCGACTAGTAAGTTCGACAGATACGCAGTATTTT
clone size: few
J gene: TRBJ2-3
D gene: .
V gene: TRBV5-1

CDR3 protein: CASSYRGDAEAFF
CDR3 DNA: TGCGCCAGCAGCTACAGGGGGGACGCTGAAGCTTTCTTT
clone size: .
J gene: TRBJ1-1
D gene: TRBD1
V gene: TRBV4-1

CDR3 protein: CASSPTLGGSLYGYTF
CDR3 DNA: TGTGCCAGCAGTCCTACCCTGGGGGGCAGCCTCTATGGCTACACCTTC
clone size: few
J gene: TRBJ1-2
D gene: .
V gene: TRBV7-6

CDR3 protein: CASSLVWSGLGTGELFF
CDR3 DNA: TGTGCCAGCAGTTTAGTCTGGAGCGGGTTGGGCACCGGGGAGCTGTTTTTT
clone size: many
J gene: TRBJ2-2
D gene: .
V gene: TRBV27

CDR3 protein: CASFDLTRSNTGELFF
CDR3 DNA: TGTGCCAGCTTCGACCTGACACGGTCGAACACCGGGGAGCTGTTTTTT
clone size: .
J gene: TRBJ2-2
D gene: .
V gene: TRBV11-2